The clone carrying this TCR beta chain has a count of ten or more. TCRdb re-derived calls from the 5' RACE reads in MiXCR, one entry per CDR3 protein. In the table there are about 82,000 distinct CDR3 sequences, approximately 5.4% of which are singletons. This entry is derived from a study of T cells of healthy individuals. V trimming: 2 bases; J trimming: 5 bases; junction bases outside the gene matches: 4. The CDR3 has 14 amino acids. The V gene's germline CDR1 is ENHRY and CDR2 SYGVKD. This chain joins TRBV10-3 and TRBJ2-3; 7 bases agree with TRBD1. The receptor was derived from a female donor in good health. DNA of the CDR3: TGTGCCATCAGTGAGAGGGGGCAGGGAGATACGCAGTATTTT. Protein product: CAISERGQGDTQYF.